These T cell receptor beta chains were read from a single sample in a study of spatial heterogeneity in lung cancer. Using its own MiXCR run on the 5' RACE reads, TCRdb lists one record per CDR3 protein. The sample carries a few thousand distinct CDR3 sequences, about 30% recorded once. The sequences come from PBMCs, collected at surgery. These receptors were collected from a male donor with early-stage non-small cell lung cancer. CDR3s include the opening cysteine and the closing phenylalanine or tryptophan. D genes are given only for firm matches. Size is stated for part of the rows, as once, few or many counts, or as a class when the clone is expanded.

cdr3_length: 11
j_call: TRBJ2-1
v_call: TRBV11-2
clone_size: .
d_call: .
cdr3_aa: CASSDYNEQFF
cdr3_nt: TGTGCCAGCAGCGACTACAATGAGCAGTTCTTC

cdr3_length: 14
j_call: TRBJ1-5
v_call: TRBV20-1
clone_size: medium-sized
d_call: .
cdr3_aa: CSAERGRPGEPQHF
cdr3_nt: TGCAGTGCTGAGAGAGGACGGCCCGGTGAGCCCCAGCATTTT

cdr3_length: 15
j_call: TRBJ2-1
v_call: TRBV3-1
clone_size: medium-sized
d_call: TRBD2
cdr3_aa: CASSPDFAGGPEQFF
cdr3_nt: TGTGCCAGCAGCCCGGACTTTGCGGGGGGGCCTGAGCAGTTCTTC

cdr3_length: 17
j_call: TRBJ2-3
v_call: TRBV7-9
clone_size: many
d_call: TRBD2
cdr3_aa: CASSLDIAGGTTDTQYF
cdr3_nt: TGTGCCAGCAGCTTAGATATAGCGGGAGGGACCACAGATACGCAGTATTTT

cdr3_length: 13
j_call: TRBJ1-2
v_call: TRBV27
clone_size: many
d_call: .
cdr3_aa: CASSPQATYGYTF
cdr3_nt: TGTGCCAGCAGTCCACAGGCCACCTATGGCTACACCTTC

cdr3_length: 16
j_call: TRBJ2-5
v_call: TRBV29-1
clone_size: .
d_call: TRBD1
cdr3_aa: CSVETPRDRVEETQYF
cdr3_nt: TGCAGCGTTGAAACCCCCCGGGACAGGGTTGAGGAGACCCAGTACTTC

cdr3_length: 15
j_call: TRBJ2-5
v_call: TRBV27
clone_size: few
d_call: .
cdr3_aa: CASTLGKGGQGTQYF
cdr3_nt: TGTGCCAGCACCCTTGGGAAGGGGGGGCAGGGGACCCAGTACTTC

cdr3_length: 16
j_call: TRBJ2-1
v_call: TRBV3-1
clone_size: medium-sized
d_call: .
cdr3_aa: CASSQATTALYNEQFF
cdr3_nt: TGTGCCAGCAGCCAAGCGACTACCGCCCTTTACAATGAGCAGTTCTTC

cdr3_length: 12
j_call: TRBJ2-7
v_call: TRBV10-3
clone_size: few
d_call: TRBD1
cdr3_aa: CAISNTGGEQYF
cdr3_nt: TGTGCCATCAGTAATACAGGGGGCGAGCAGTACTTC

cdr3_length: 13
j_call: TRBJ2-5
v_call: TRBV29-1
clone_size: .
d_call: TRBD1
cdr3_aa: CSGGQGASETQYF
cdr3_nt: TGCAGCGGTGGACAGGGTGCTTCAGAGACCCAGTACTTC

cdr3_length: 13
j_call: TRBJ2-5
v_call: TRBV24-1
clone_size: many
d_call: .
cdr3_aa: CATSSGSDETQYF
cdr3_nt: TGTGCCACCAGCTCAGGGAGCGACGAGACCCAGTACTTC

cdr3_length: 19
j_call: TRBJ2-6
v_call: TRBV19
clone_size: many
d_call: .
cdr3_aa: CASSIGYEEYYSGANVLTF
cdr3_nt: TGTGCCAGTAGTATTGGATACGAAGAGTATTACTCTGGGGCCAACGTCCTGACTTTC

cdr3_length: 15
j_call: TRBJ2-5
v_call: TRBV4-1
clone_size: .
d_call: TRBD1
cdr3_aa: CASSQGQGAGETLYF
cdr3_nt: TGCGCCAGTAGCCAGGGTCAGGGGGCCGGAGAGACCCTGTACTTC

cdr3_length: 14
j_call: TRBJ2-2
v_call: TRBV12-3/TRBV12-4
clone_size: .
d_call: .
cdr3_aa: CASRAAWGTGELFF
cdr3_nt: TGTGCCAGCAGAGCCGCCTGGGGCACCGGGGAGCTGTTTTTT

cdr3_length: 13
j_call: TRBJ1-2
v_call: TRBV7-9
clone_size: few
d_call: .
cdr3_aa: CASSFGEIGGYTF
cdr3_nt: TGTGCCAGCAGCTTCGGGGAGATAGGAGGCTACACCTTC

cdr3_length: 17
j_call: TRBJ2-1
v_call: TRBV13
clone_size: hyperexpanded
d_call: TRBD2
cdr3_aa: CASSPPLRGGFDNEQFF
cdr3_nt: TGTGCCAGCAGCCCCCCCCTTCGCGGGGGGTTTGACAATGAGCAGTTCTTC

cdr3_length: 17
j_call: TRBJ2-1
v_call: TRBV7-2
clone_size: .
d_call: TRBD2
cdr3_aa: CASSVQAGGPPYNEQFF
cdr3_nt: TGTGCCAGCAGCGTACAAGCGGGGGGCCCTCCCTACAATGAGCAGTTCTTC

cdr3_length: 14
j_call: TRBJ2-1
v_call: TRBV2
clone_size: few
d_call: TRBD2
cdr3_aa: CASTYRAGQNEQFF
cdr3_nt: TGTGCCAGCACTTATAGAGCGGGGCAGAATGAGCAGTTCTTC

cdr3_length: 15
j_call: TRBJ2-3
v_call: TRBV10-2
clone_size: once
d_call: .
cdr3_aa: CASSESMAFPDTQYF
cdr3_nt: TGCGCCAGCAGTGAGTCTATGGCCTTCCCAGATACGCAGTATTTT

cdr3_length: 14
j_call: TRBJ2-7
v_call: TRBV5-1
clone_size: medium-sized
d_call: .
cdr3_aa: CASTLSRGPYEQYF
cdr3_nt: TGCGCCAGCACCCTCTCGCGGGGCCCCTACGAGCAGTACTTC

cdr3_length: 15
j_call: TRBJ1-5
v_call: TRBV6-1
clone_size: .
d_call: .
cdr3_aa: CASSEAGQQNQPQHF
cdr3_nt: TGTGCCAGCAGTGAAGCCGGTCAGCAGAATCAGCCCCAGCATTTT

cdr3_length: 13
j_call: TRBJ2-1
v_call: TRBV20-1
clone_size: .
d_call: TRBD1
cdr3_aa: CSARYDRDNEQFF
cdr3_nt: TGCAGTGCTAGATATGACAGGGACAATGAGCAGTTCTTC

cdr3_length: 14
j_call: TRBJ2-2
v_call: TRBV6-2/TRBV6-3
clone_size: .
d_call: .
cdr3_aa: CASSSTSSSGELFF
cdr3_nt: TGTGCCAGCAGTTCTACTAGTTCTTCCGGGGAGCTGTTTTTT

cdr3_length: 12
j_call: TRBJ1-1
v_call: TRBV10-3
clone_size: .
d_call: .
cdr3_aa: CAISESGDRAFF
cdr3_nt: TGTGCCATCAGTGAGTCTGGGGATCGGGCTTTCTTT